These 25 T cell receptor beta chains were all obtained from the same sample, sequenced in a study of blood T cell repertoires in COVID-19 (dated by TCRdb to about 2020). Receptor libraries were prepared by the immunoSEQ multiplex PCR assay. This immuneACCESS table, as held by TCRdb, lists in-frame sequences with V and J called but not all clones. Of the missing ones, under half trace to an unresolved V gene in checked studies; the others have no known cause. Within this sample are over 300,000 clones, with roughly 90% of them counted one time only. Of the sample, around 7% falls within the top ten clones. Sequenced input: peripheral blood. These receptors were collected from a man aged 18 to 30 with active or convalescent COVID-19.

In its sample, this clone was seen once. This chain uses TRBV24-1 with TRBJ1-3; 8 positions agree with TRBD1. Germline V gene sequence: CDR1 KGHDR, CDR2 SFDVKD. This CDR3 is built from 18 residues. Trimming removed 0 bases from V and 9 bases from J; junction bases left unmatched: 15. The CDR3 here is CATSDLTILDREEATIYF. The CDR3 bases are TGTGCCACCAGTGATTTGACCATCTTGGACAGGGAGGAGGCCACCATATATTTT.

Only a few counts were recorded for this clone. The V and J genes are TRBV6-5 and TRBJ1-1; 7 bases align to TRBD1. The V gene end was trimmed by 5 bases and the J gene end by 3 bases; junction bases not matched to a gene: 3. This CDR3 contains 13 residues. The V gene's germline CDR1 is MNHEY and CDR2 SVGAGI. The CDR3 protein is CASSRGQHTEAFF. Here the CDR3 DNA reads TGTGCCAGCAGTAGGGGACAGCACACTGAAGCTTTCTTT.

The chain's CDR3 is CAISEMAGTVNEKLFF. The DNA of the CDR3 is TGTGCCATCAGTGAGATGGCGGGCACTGTGAATGAAAAACTGTTTTTT. V gene TRBV10-3 combines with J gene TRBJ1-4; D remains unclear. Germline V gene sequence: CDR1 ENHRY, CDR2 SYGVKD. The CDR3 totals 16 residues. The V and J ends lost 2 bases and 5 bases respectively, with 15 bases between them.

The rearrangement joins TRBV19 to TRBJ2-7; the D gene is possibly TRBD2 (6 bases). Trimming took 4 bases from V and 3 from J, leaving 13 bases between them. Germline CDR1 is LNHDA and CDR2 is SQIVND (reference sequence). The CDR3 sequence is 14 residues long. The CDR3 spells CASSTSPGDYEQYF. CDR3 sequence (DNA): TGTGCCAGTAGTACCTCTCCGGGGGACTACGAGCAGTACTTC.

This clone is a singleton in its sample. This chain's CDR3 is CASSRAPTGAGYTF. Written as DNA, the CDR3 is TGTGCCAGCAGTAGAGCTCCGACAGGGGCTGGCTACACCTTC. The chain employs TRBV6-5 and TRBJ1-2; 8 nucleotides agree with TRBD1. With 5 bases clipped from V and 7 bases from J, the junction kept 9 bases outside the gene matches. In germline, CDR1 is MNHEY, CDR2 SVGAGI. CDR3 length: 14 residues.

This chain uses TRBV5-6 with TRBJ2-3; 7 bases align to TRBD2. Germline values: CDR1 SGHDT, CDR2 YYEEEE. The length of the CDR3 is 17 residues. The V and J ends lost 1 base and 1 base, in that order; junction bases with no gene match: 9. CDR3 coding DNA: TGTGCCAGCAGCTTGTTCGTGGGAGGGAGTGGCACAGATACGCAGTATTTT. Amino acids: CASSLFVGGSGTDTQYF.

V is TRBV2 and J is TRBJ2-2; D is possibly TRBD1 (6 bases). The V end lost 7 bases, the J end lost 0 bases, and 15 bases lay between the germline ends. CDR1 and CDR2 (germline): SNHLY, FYNNEI. The CDR3 is made up of 16 amino acids. The CDR3 DNA reads TGTGCCAGCATACGGACAGAACCGACGAACACCGGGGAGCTGTTTTTT. As protein: CASIRTEPTNTGELFF.

The chain employs TRBV19 and TRBJ2-7, with TRBD1 identical over 9 bases. V lost 7 bases to trimming and J lost 3 bases; unmatched junction nucleotides: 4. Germline V gene data show CDR1 as LNHDA and CDR2 as SQIVND (reference sequence). The CDR3 has 13 amino acids. In DNA form, the CDR3 reads TGTGCCAGTACAACGGGACAGGGCTACGAGCAGTACTTC. It codes for CASTTGQGYEQYF. The whole variable domain, remainder taken from reference TRBV19 and TRBJ2-7, is DGGITQSPKYLFRKEGQNVTLSCEQNLNHDAMYWYRQDPGQGLRLIYYSQIVNDFQKGDIAEGYSVSREKKESFPLTVTSAQKNPTAFYLCASTTGQGYEQYFGPGTRLTVT.

This chain joins TRBV11-2 and TRBJ1-2; TRBD1 aligns across 11 bases. J was trimmed by 6 bases and V by 3 bases; bases with no gene match: 6. In germline, CDR1 is SGHAT, CDR2 FQNNGV. The length of the CDR3 is 15 residues. CDR3 bases: TGTGCCAGCAGCTTCGGACAGGGGGCCGATCATGGCTACACCTTC. Translated: CASSFGQGADHGYTF. Combining the CDR3 with reference TRBV11-2 and TRBJ1-2 gives the whole variable domain EAGVAQSPRYKIIEKRQSVAFWCNPISGHATLYWYQQILGQGPKLLIQFQNNGVVDDSQLPKDRFSAERLKGVDSTLKIQPAKLEDSAVYLCASSFGQGADHGYTFGSGTRLTVV.

The chain combines TRBV11-2 with TRBJ1-1, with 8 nucleotides matching TRBD1. This CDR3 spans 14 amino acids. V shed 5 bases and J 5 bases; nucleotides not matched to a gene: 7. Per the germline V gene, CDR1 is SGHAT and CDR2 is FQNNGV. CDR3 loop: CASSPTGDTTEAFF. In nucleotides, the CDR3 is TGTGCCAGCAGCCCGACAGGGGATACAACTGAAGCTTTCTTT. The variable domain in full, with the rest retrieved from reference TRBV11-2 and TRBJ1-1, is EAGVAQSPRYKIIEKRQSVAFWCNPISGHATLYWYQQILGQGPKLLIQFQNNGVVDDSQLPKDRFSAERLKGVDSTLKIQPAKLEDSAVYLCASSPTGDTTEAFFGQGTRLTVV.

V and J are TRBV4-1 and TRBJ1-1; tentatively, D is TRBD1 (6 bases). The germline gives CDR1 MGHRA, CDR2 YSYEKL. Trimming took 8 bases from V and 1 from J, leaving 11 bases between them. The CDR3 consists of 13 residues. The CDR3 region has the DNA TGCGCCAGCGTACCGACAGGGAACACTGAAGCTTTCTTT. Protein sequence: CASVPTGNTEAFF.

The chain joins TRBV6-5 to TRBJ2-1; 9 positions match TRBD2. The CDR3 sequence is 15 residues long. Germline CDR1 is MNHEY and CDR2 is SVGAGI. Trimming at V came to 5 bases and at J to 6 bases, leaving 8 bases not matched to a gene. The CDR3 here is CASSRLAAEGNEQFF. The CDR3, as DNA: TGTGCCAGCAGTCGACTAGCGGCTGAGGGCAATGAGCAGTTCTTC.

In regard to this clone: The junction does not match germline at one end; this may be a read error. The chain combines TRBV5-1 with TRBJ2-6; D is perhaps TRBD1 (5 bases). Germline assignment: CDR1 SGHRS and CDR2 YFSETQ. The CDR3 is 13 amino acids. The CDR3 here is CASSPLGANVLTF. In DNA, the CDR3 is TGCGCCAGCAGCCCCCTAGGGGCCAACGTGCTGACTTTC.

The chain recombines TRBV5-8 with TRBJ1-2, with 9 nucleotides matching TRBD1. V gave up 4 bases and J gave up 5 bases; unmatched junction bases: 3. The CDR3 has 13 residues. Germline CDR1 reads SGHTS; CDR2 reads YDEGEE. CDR3 DNA: TGTGCCAGCAGCCGGGGACAGGGATATGGCTACACCTTC. Translation gives CASSRGQGYGYTF.

This sequence joins TRBV18 and TRBJ2-5, with TRBD1 identical over 9 bases. The germline CDR1 and CDR2 sequences are KGHSH and LQKENI. The V and J ends lost 3 bases and 7 bases, in that order; junction bases with no gene match: 18. This CDR3 has 18 residues. The CDR3 nucleotides are TGTGCCAGCTCACCCGTGGCCGGGACAGGGAGTCCTACTTTGACCCAGTACTTC. It yields the protein CASSPVAGTGSPTLTQYF.

This chain links TRBV4-1 with TRBJ1-1, with a weak D call TRBD1 (5 bases). The germline CDR1 and CDR2 sequences are MGHRA and YSYEKL. The CDR3 runs 13 residues. V dropped 1 base and J dropped 5 bases, with 8 bases sitting between them. CDR3 DNA sequence: TGCGCCAGCAGCCAAGGGGGGGAGACTGAAGCTTTCTTT. The encoded protein is CASSQGGETEAFF.

The chain couples TRBV5-1 to TRBJ2-7, with D possibly matching TRBD1 (6 bases). V lost 4 bases, J lost 2 bases, and 13 bases lay in between. CDR3 length equals 14 residues. CDR1 and CDR2 (germline): SGHRS, YFSETQ. The CDR3 DNA follows: TGCGCCAGCAGCGAATACAGGGTGCCCTACGAGCAGTACTTC. Residues: CASSEYRVPYEQYF.

This sequence joins TRBV6-6 and TRBJ1-2; 7 nucleotides align to TRBD1. The junction had 11 bases not matched to a gene; V was cut back by 4 bases and J by 6 bases. Germline assignment: CDR1 MNHNY and CDR2 SVGAGI (reference sequence). The CDR3 runs 15 residues. The CDR3 nucleotides are TGTGCCAGCAGTTCCATACTAACAGGGGTGGATGGCTACACCTTC. Its translation: CASSSILTGVDGYTF.

Note on this clone: The junction shows a germline mismatch at one end, possibly a read error. The rearrangement links TRBV4-2 to TRBJ2-6; perhaps TRBD1 as D (6 bases). The CDR3 length is 16 residues. Germline V gives CDR1 LGHNA, CDR2 YNFKEQ. The CDR3 here is CASSQEGASGANVLTF. The CDR3 DNA reads TGTGCCAGCAGCCAAGAGGGGGCGTCAGGGGCCAACGTGCTGACTTTC.

The V call is TRBV10-3, the J call TRBJ2-3; D is possibly TRBD1 (6 bases). Germline V gene lookup returns CDR1 ENHRY and CDR2 SYGVKD. V was clipped by 9 bases and J by 4 bases, with 8 bases between them. The CDR3 runs 11 residues. The CDR3 DNA is TGTGCCATTGGGGGCTCAGATACGCAGTATTTT. It is translated as CAIGGSDTQYF.

The rearrangement uses TRBV15 and TRBJ2-7; 8 bases are shared with TRBD2. The ends lost 0 bases at V and 2 bases at J; junction bases unmatched: 9. CDR1 is LNHNV and CDR2 is YYDKDF in the germline V gene (reference sequence). The CDR3 runs 17 residues. The CDR3 sequence is CATSRDLLAGFAYEQYF. The CDR3, as DNA: TGTGCCACCAGCAGAGATCTCTTAGCGGGATTCGCCTACGAGCAGTACTTC.

This chain links TRBV9 with TRBJ2-2; 16 bases agree with TRBD2. From germline, CDR1 is SGDLS and CDR2 YYNGEE. J was trimmed by 2 bases and V by 4 bases; bases with no gene match: 11. The CDR3 is 20 residues long. The CDR3 here is CASSTRGGLAGGLNTGELFF. The CDR3, as DNA: TGTGCCAGCAGCACGCGCGGGGGACTAGCGGGAGGGCTAAACACCGGGGAGCTGTTTTTT.

The chain combines TRBV5-4 with TRBJ2-7; D not resolved. Germline CDR1 is SGHNT and CDR2 is YYREEE (reference sequence). CDR3 length: 13 amino acids. Trimming left V 1 base short and J 2 bases short, with 7 bases between. The CDR3 DNA is TGTGCCAGCAGCTTGTCCGGTACCTACGAGCAGTACTTC. Translated: CASSLSGTYEQYF.

As DNA, the CDR3 is TGTGCCAGCAGCCCAGGGACAGGGGGTTTCTACGAGCAGTACTTC. Amino acid sequence: CASSPGTGGFYEQYF. The V call is TRBV7-3, the J call TRBJ2-7, with 11 bases aligning to TRBD1. The junction had 6 bases not matched to a gene; V was cut back by 5 bases and J by 3 bases. The CDR3 extends over 15 amino acids. Germline loops: CDR1 SGHTA, CDR2 FQGTGA.

The chain is built from TRBV6-6 and TRBJ2-1, with 7 bases matching TRBD1. With 5 bases clipped from V and 2 bases from J, the junction kept 3 bases outside the gene matches. The CDR3 is 14 residues long. Looked up from germline, CDR1 is MNHNY and CDR2 is SVGAGI (reference sequence). CDR3 DNA: TGTGCCAGCAGTGCCGACAGGGCCTACAATGAGCAGTTCTTC. Translation gives CASSADRAYNEQFF.